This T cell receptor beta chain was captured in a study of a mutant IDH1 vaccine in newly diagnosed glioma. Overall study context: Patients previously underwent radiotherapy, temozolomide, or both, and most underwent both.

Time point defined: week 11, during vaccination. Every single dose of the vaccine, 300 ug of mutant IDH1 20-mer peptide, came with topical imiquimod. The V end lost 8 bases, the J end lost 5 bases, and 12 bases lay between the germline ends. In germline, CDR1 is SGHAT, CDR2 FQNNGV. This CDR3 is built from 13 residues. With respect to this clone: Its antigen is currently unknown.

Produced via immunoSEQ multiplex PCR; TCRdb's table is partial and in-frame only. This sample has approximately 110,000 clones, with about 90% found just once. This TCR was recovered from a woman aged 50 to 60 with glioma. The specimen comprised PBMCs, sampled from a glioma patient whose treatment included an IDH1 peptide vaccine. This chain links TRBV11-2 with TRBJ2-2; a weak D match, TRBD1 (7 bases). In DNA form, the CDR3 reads TGTGCCAGCCCAGGGGGGTATACCGGGGAGCTGTTTTTT. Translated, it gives CASPGGYTGELFF.